The clone carrying this TCR beta chain was counted many times. As yet, its antigen is unknown. The CDR3 has 14 amino acids. Trimming at V came to 6 bases and at J to 5 bases, leaving 4 bases not matched to a gene. The source of the sample is a study of T cells in Graves' hyperthyroidism and ophthalmopathy. Using RNA transcripts as the source, TCR beta CDR3 regions were amplified. HTBI primers drove first-round RT-PCR of the TCR CDR3. TCRdb independently ran MiXCR on the multiplex PCR reads; one entry per CDR3 protein. The sample contains about 520,000 distinct CDR3 sequences, approximately 24% of which appear only once. Study-wide findings and caveats: Most clonotypes expanded in thyroid above 0.001 were likewise present in blood.

This rearrangement joins TRBV12-3 or TRBV12-4 to TRBJ2-5; 12 positions match TRBD2. The receptor's source is a woman aged 25 to 45 with Graves' ophthalmopathy. Sequencing used blood. CDR3 in DNA: TGTGCCAGCAGACTAGCGGGAGGCCATGAGACCCAGTACTTC. It translates to CASRLAGGHETQYF.